These T cell receptor beta chains were read from a single sample in a study of TIL therapy for anti-PD-1-resistant metastatic lung cancer. Repertoires were generated with immunoSEQ multiplex PCR, while TCRdb's copy carries only in-frame clones and drops some. The sample lists about 50,000 clones; less than 75% were seen once. The material sequenced was tumor tissue, taken at baseline. The origin of the receptors is a person aged 25 to 80 with non-small cell lung cancer. Both conserved end residues are trimmed from each CDR3.

v_gene,j_gene,CDR3aa
TRBV10-3,TRBJ1-5,AISPGQGLQPQH
TRBV2,TRBJ2-7,ARRARAGKNEQY
TRBV5-1,TRBJ1-1,ASSINLPGQGAGDTEAF
TRBV5-1,TRBJ2-4,ASSPTGAQGNIQY
TRBV6-6,TRBJ2-2,ASRRQAAGELF
TRBV5-1,TRBJ2-3,ASTPSGTGFTDTQY
TRBV5-1,TRBJ1-6,ASNYDTAENSPLH
TRBV5-6,TRBJ2-5,ASSSPPAGGRETQY
TRBV19,TRBJ1-5,ASSSLGTVLNQPQH
TRBV7-7,TRBJ2-3,ASSAGSAGGSGTDTQY
TRBV11-2,TRBJ2-1,ASSLVGSWNEQF
TRBV5-1,TRBJ1-1,ASSLWGQVSDEAF
TRBV5-6,TRBJ2-7,ASSFILAGVYEQY
TRBV4-3,TRBJ2-7,ASSTGTGDYEQY
TRBV7-3,TRBJ2-3,ASSFLPGLAGGTDTQY
TRBV27,TRBJ2-5,ASSPLLLAGPNGYQETQY
TRBV6-4,TRBJ1-1,ASSDAGTTEAF
TRBV5-1,TRBJ2-1,ASSLWNEQF
TRBV5-3,TRBJ2-3,ARSYLADTQY
TRBV25-1,TRBJ1-3,ASSEQGAGNTIY
TRBV5-1,TRBJ2-2,ASSYGLAGGTGELF
TRBV28,TRBJ1-5,ASIGGGQPQH
TRBV6-5,TRBJ1-4,ASSEDRSYEKLF
TRBV20-1,TRBJ2-5,SAGGRETQY
TRBV19,TRBJ1-1,ASSIYMNTEAF
TRBV5-1,TRBJ2-3,ASSLDRAGDTQY
TRBV5-1,TRBJ2-3,ASSLEASGVTDTQY
TRBV27,TRBJ2-7,ASSLGSVVSYEQY
TRBV6-5,TRBJ2-3,ASKAGGQGTDTQY
TRBV5-1,TRBJ1-2,ASSFSGSGTLNYGYT